This T cell receptor beta chain emerged from a study of CD8 T cells in Susac syndrome. Reverse transcription of about 0.45 to 1 ug RNA was performed with random hexamers. Using its own MiXCR run on the immunoSEQ multiplex PCR reads, TCRdb lists one record per CDR3 protein. In the table there are approximately 210,000 distinct CDR3 sequences, 85% to 95% of which are singletons. The CDR3 is 12 amino acids. The V end lost 1 base, the J end lost 7 bases, and 7 bases lay between the germline ends. Per the germline V gene, CDR1 is SGHTA and CDR2 is FQGNSA. Sequencing targeted TCR beta in T cells from blood (CD8+ and CD4+).

Sequencing used CD4+ T cells from PBMCs. This clonotype was sampled from a human donor with Susac syndrome. The chain has TRBV7-2 and TRBJ2-5; D is unclear. The CDR3 region is CASSLGGWTQYF. In nucleotides, the CDR3 is TGTGCCAGCAGCTTAGGTGGTTGGACCCAGTACTTC.